Shown below are 30 T cell receptor beta chains from a single sample sequenced in a study of blood T cell repertoires in COVID-19. Measured with immunoSEQ multiplex PCR; TCRdb has only the in-frame clones, and not every one. The sample has roughly 220,000 clones, about 88% seen once. The sequenced sample was peripheral blood. The receptors here all came from a woman aged 45-65 years with COVID-19, enrolled during active disease.

V gene TRBV30 combines with J gene TRBJ2-5; 11 bases match TRBD2. Germline CDR1 GTSNPN, CDR2 SVGIG (reference sequence). The junction had 8 bases not matched to a gene; V was cut back by 3 bases and J by 2 bases. The CDR3 has 16 residues. As DNA, the CDR3 is TGTGCCTGGAGAACTAGCGGGGGTCGGGGGCAAGAGACCCAGTACTTC. Amino acid sequence: CAWRTSGGRGQETQYF.

V usage is TRBV6-4 and J usage is TRBJ2-1, with 9 bases fitting TRBD2. The CDR3 contains 16 residues. After removal of 6 bases from V and 6 bases from J, the junction contained 12 bases not matched to a gene. Germline assignment: CDR1 MRHNA and CDR2 SNTAGT. The DNA for the CDR3 is TGTGCCAGCAGCCCAAGCGGGGGGAACACCGGCAATGAGCAGTTCTTC. Its translation: CASSPSGGNTGNEQFF.

V is TRBV13 and J is TRBJ1-1; a possible D gene is TRBD1 (5 bases). The V and J ends lost 5 bases and 4 bases respectively, with 26 bases between them. Germline CDR1 is PRHDT and CDR2 is FYEKMQ (reference sequence). This CDR3 region has 18 residues. In nucleotides, the CDR3 is TGTGCCAGCAGCCCTGACAGCCCAGCTCTACATGATCGCACTGAAGCTTTCTTT. It codes for CASSPDSPALHDRTEAFF.

This sequence joins TRBV6-1 and TRBJ1-1; TRBD1 is a possible D gene (5 bases). Trimming took off 3 bases at V and 11 bases at J, with 13 bases between the two ends. Germline CDR1 and CDR2: MNHNS and SASEGT. The CDR3 sequence is 12 residues long. This CDR3 reads CASSDMGPRAFF. DNA of the CDR3: TGTGCCAGCAGTGATATGGGGCCACGGGCTTTCTTT.

The gene calls are TRBV2 and TRBJ1-1, with TRBD1 matching 7 bases. The germline CDR1 and CDR2 sequences are SNHLY and FYNNEI. This CDR3 has 15 amino acids. V dropped 6 bases and J dropped 0; count of bases not matched to a gene: 7. CDR3 sequence reads: CASRPYRGLNTEAFF. The CDR3, as DNA: TGTGCCAGCAGACCCTACAGGGGACTGAACACTGAAGCTTTCTTT. Based on the CDR3 plus reference TRBV2 and TRBJ1-1, the full variable domain is EPEVTQTPSHQVTQMGQEVILRCVPISNHLYFYWYRQILGQKVEFLVSFYNNEISEKSEIFDDQFSVERPDGSNFTLKIRSTKLEDSAMYFCASRPYRGLNTEAFFGQGTRLTVV.

V is TRBV30 and J is TRBJ2-3; no clear D gene. From germline, CDR1 is GTSNPN and CDR2 SVGIG (reference sequence). V was trimmed by 0 bases and J by 11 bases, leaving 12 bases between them. CDR3 length: 12 amino acids. CDR3 DNA: TGTGCCTGGAGTGTAAGAGAATTTGGGCAGTATTTT. Translation: CAWSVREFGQYF. Full variable domain (rest looked up from reference TRBV30 and TRBJ2-3): SQTIHQWPATLVQPVGSPLSLECTVEGTSNPNLYWYRQAAGRGLQLLFYSVGIGQISSEVPQNLSASRPQDRQFILSSKKLLLSDSGFYLCAWSVREFGQYFGPGTRLTVL.

The chain has TRBV6-5 and TRBJ2-3, with D possibly being TRBD2 (5 bases). Trimming shortened V by 7 bases and J by 6 bases, and 14 bases separated the two germline ends. From germline, CDR1 is MNHEY and CDR2 SVGAGI. The CDR3 has 13 amino acids. Here the CDR3 reads CASNGEWVDTQYF. The CDR3 DNA is TGTGCCAGCAATGGGGAGTGGGTCGATACGCAGTATTTT.

J is TRBJ2-1 and V is TRBV21-1; the table assigns TRBD1, which was not confirmed against the DNA. TRBV21-1 is a listed pseudogene. The CDR3 is 14 residues long. The CDR3 region has the DNA TGTGCCAGCGGGTGGGGCACGCCTAGTAATGAGCAGTTCTTC. This encodes CASGWGTPSNEQFF.

The gene calls are TRBV19 and TRBJ2-1; TRBD2 agrees at 11 bases. The germline CDR1 and CDR2 sequences are LNHDA and SQIVND (reference sequence). V shed 0 bases and J 7 bases; nucleotides not matched to a gene: 8. The CDR3 has 17 residues. CDR3 nucleotides: TGTGCCAGTAGTATAGATCTACGGCTAGCGGGGGGAAATGAGCAGTTCTTC. This codes for CASSIDLRLAGGNEQFF.

This clone appeared once. V usage is TRBV7-2 and J usage is TRBJ1-6; 7 bases map to TRBD1. Germline V gives CDR1 SGHTA, CDR2 FQGNSA. V shed 5 bases, J shed 11 bases, and the junction held 6 bases outside the gene matches. CDR3 length: 13 residues. The CDR3 DNA follows: TGTGCCAGCAGCGCCCAACAGGGGACACCCCTCCACTTT. Protein: CASSAQQGTPLHF.

The sample holds one count of this clone. The CDR3 here is CASNPHLQRAGYTF. CDR3 coding DNA: TGTGCCAGTAATCCACACCTCCAACGAGCGGGCTACACCTTC. The chain joins TRBV19 to TRBJ1-2; D ambiguous. The germline gives CDR1 LNHDA, CDR2 SQIVND (reference sequence). Trimming took off 7 bases at V and 8 bases at J, with 20 bases between the two ends. The CDR3 extends over 14 amino acids.

The genes are TRBV11-2 and TRBJ2-3; D gene uncertain. The germline V gene encodes CDR1 SGHAT and CDR2 FQNNGV. The CDR3 has 14 amino acids. The V gene lost 2 bases and the J gene lost 7 bases, with 13 bases spanning the gap. The CDR3 region has the DNA TGTGCCAGCAGCTTAAGAGGAAGGCAGCATACGCAGTATTTT. Its protein product is CASSLRGRQHTQYF. The full variable domain, with the rest looked up from reference TRBV11-2 and TRBJ2-3, is EAGVAQSPRYKIIEKRQSVAFWCNPISGHATLYWYQQILGQGPKLLIQFQNNGVVDDSQLPKDRFSAERLKGVDSTLKIQPAKLEDSAVYLCASSLRGRQHTQYFGPGTRLTVL.

This clone was picked up one time. This rearrangement joins TRBV3-1 (or the pseudogene TRBV3-2) to TRBJ2-2; TRBD1 is a possible D gene (6 bases). Germline values: CDR1 LGHDT, CDR2 YNNKEL (reference sequence). The V and J ends lost 4 bases and 13 bases respectively, with 13 bases between them. The CDR3 contains 12 residues. CDR3 in amino acids: CASSPPRGRLFF. The CDR3 DNA follows: TGTGCCAGCAGCCCCCCTAGGGGGAGGCTGTTTTTT.

The chain recombines TRBV10-3 with TRBJ1-2, with TRBD1 matching 10 bases. V was clipped by 10 bases and J by 7 bases; unmatched bases: 12. This CDR3 has 14 residues. Germline V gene data show CDR1 as ENHRY and CDR2 as SYGVKD. CDR3: CATSPGTGDFGYTF. In DNA form, the CDR3 reads TGTGCCACCTCGCCCGGGACAGGGGACTTTGGCTACACCTTC.

The rearrangement uses TRBV11-2 and TRBJ2-2; 9 bases are a match to TRBD1. The CDR3 spans 16 residues. The J segment lost 6 bases and the V segment lost 5 bases, leaving 10 bases of the junction unmatched. Germline V gene lookup returns CDR1 SGHAT and CDR2 FQNNGV. CDR3 DNA: TGTGCCAGCAGCACTTACAGGGGGCGTCTCCCCGGGGAGCTGTTTTTT. This translates into CASSTYRGRLPGELFF.

This rearrangement joins TRBV19 to TRBJ1-2; TRBD1 might be the D (6 bases). The CDR3 has 16 residues. V lost 3 bases, J lost 3 bases, and 17 bases lay in between. CDR1 and CDR2 from the germline V gene are LNHDA and SQIVND (reference sequence). In DNA form, the CDR3 reads TGTGCCAGTAGTATGCCCGCTACAGGGTTCGACTATGGCTACACCTTC. Amino acid sequence: CASSMPATGFDYGYTF.

The chain carries TRBV6-1 and TRBJ2-5; D uncertain. CDR1 is MNHNS and CDR2 is SASEGT in the germline V gene. There are 13 residues in the CDR3. Deletions cut 3 bases from V and 1 base from J, with 6 bases between. The CDR3 region is CASSDSFQETQYF. CDR3 DNA: TGTGCCAGCAGTGACAGTTTCCAAGAGACCCAGTACTTC.

The chain links TRBV29-1 to TRBJ2-3, with 10 bases matching TRBD2. CDR1 is SQVTM, CDR2 ANQGSEA, per germline. V shed 6 bases and J 2 bases; nucleotides not matched to a gene: 5. The CDR3 length is 14 residues. CDR3 loop: CSVDGTSATDTQYF. CDR3 in DNA: TGCAGCGTCGACGGGACTAGCGCCACAGATACGCAGTATTTT.

This clone appeared a single time. The rearrangement links TRBV13 to TRBJ2-3; 8 bases align to TRBD2. Trimming took 5 bases from V and 3 from J; bases not matched to a gene: 13. Germline CDR1 PRHDT, CDR2 FYEKMQ (reference sequence). The CDR3 consists of 17 residues. The CDR3 bases are TGTGCCAGCAGCCCCCCTCCGGGGGGGCTTTTGACAGATACGCAGTATTTT. Protein product: CASSPPPGGLLTDTQYF.

V gene TRBV9 combines with J gene TRBJ1-1, with D unresolved. V was pared by 0 bases and J by 3 bases, with 15 bases between. Germline values: CDR1 SGDLS, CDR2 YYNGEE. The CDR3 has 16 residues. CDR3 in amino acids: CASSVAMGARDTEAFF. The CDR3 DNA reads TGTGCCAGCAGCGTAGCTATGGGTGCACGGGACACTGAAGCTTTCTTT.

The rearrangement uses TRBV5-6 and TRBJ1-4; D is possibly TRBD1 (5 bases). The CDR3 is 17 residues long. CDR1 is SGHDT, CDR2 YYEEEE, per germline. Between the trimmed V and J ends, which lost 0 bases and 2 bases, there was a span of 14 bases. CDR3 loop: CASSLAAGIGTNEKLFF. CDR3 nucleotide sequence: TGTGCCAGCAGCTTGGCCGCAGGGATTGGGACTAATGAAAAACTGTTTTTT.

The rearrangement links TRBV3-1 (or the pseudogene TRBV3-2) to TRBJ1-5, with 11 bases aligning to TRBD1. The CDR3 has 15 amino acids. Per the germline V gene, CDR1 is LGHDT and CDR2 is YNNKEL (reference sequence). Trimming removed 4 bases from V and 6 bases from J; junction bases left unmatched: 5. CDR3 sequence (DNA): TGTGCCAGCAGCCCCAGGACAGGGGGCGGTCAGCCCCAGCATTTT. As protein: CASSPRTGGGQPQHF.

Concerning this clone itself: It is unclear where the CDR3 begins or ends on the DNA, so no DNA is shown, and the CDR3 is as TCRdb lists it. V and J are TRBV28 and TRBJ1-1; the table calls TRBD1, which could not be checked here. The CDR3 is made up of 13 amino acids, end residues included. CDR1 and CDR2 from the germline V gene are MDHEN and SYDVKM. The CDR3 reads CASSSSTGNGAFF.

The chain employs TRBV10-1 and TRBJ1-1; weak D call: TRBD1 (5 bases). Deletions cut 8 bases from V and 1 base from J, with 17 bases between. This CDR3 comprises 15 residues. From germline, CDR1 is WNHNN and CDR2 SYGVQD (reference sequence). The CDR3 DNA sequence: TGCGCCAGCTCATCGAGACAGACTCCGAACACTGAAGCTTTCTTT. Translated, it gives CASSSRQTPNTEAFF.

This chain joins TRBV6-5 and TRBJ1-5; D is unresolved. Germline CDR1 MNHEY, CDR2 SVGAGI. This CDR3 contains 12 residues. V lost 7 bases, J lost 7 bases, and 11 bases lay in between. The CDR3 loop reads CASKAGGQPQHF. The DNA of the CDR3 is TGTGCCAGCAAAGCAGGTGGCCAGCCCCAGCATTTT.

This chain links TRBV9 with TRBJ1-2; D uncertain. CDR3 length: 12 residues. With 10 bases removed from V and 2 bases from J, the gap between germline ends came to 12 bases. CDR1 is SGDLS, CDR2 YYNGEE, per germline. For the CDR3, the DNA is TGTGCCCGTTCTGACTCCAACTATGGCTACACCTTC. Translated, it gives CARSDSNYGYTF.

The chain employs TRBV10-3 and TRBJ2-5; D is perhaps TRBD1 (6 bases). The germline V gene encodes CDR1 ENHRY and CDR2 SYGVKD. This CDR3 spans 12 amino acids. V was cut by 10 bases and J by 2 bases, with 11 bases left in between. The CDR3 reads CATTGNQETQYF. Here the CDR3 DNA reads TGTGCCACCACAGGGAATCAAGAGACCCAGTACTTC.

This clone showed up just once. The V gene is TRBV9, the J gene TRBJ1-2; 10 bases match TRBD1. Trimming removed 4 bases from V and 1 base from J; junction bases left unmatched: 4. Germline CDR1 is SGDLS and CDR2 is YYNGEE. The CDR3 extends over 15 amino acids. The CDR3 here is CASSFRTGGNYGYTF. CDR3 nucleotides: TGTGCCAGCAGCTTTCGGACAGGGGGTAACTATGGCTACACCTTC.

The V gene is TRBV18, the J gene TRBJ2-5, with D uncertain. CDR3 length: 14 residues. The ends were cut back, 1 base at V and 1 base at J, with 7 bases in the middle. Germline V lookup: CDR1 KGHSH, CDR2 LQKENI. In DNA form, the CDR3 reads TGTGCCAGCTCACCACGACAAGTCCAAGAGACCCAGTACTTC. The encoded protein is CASSPRQVQETQYF.

This sequence joins TRBV20-1 and TRBJ2-1; 8 bases agree with TRBD2. The CDR3 is made up of 13 amino acids. V was clipped by 3 bases and J by 8 bases; unmatched bases: 6. Germline V CDR1 and CDR2: DFQATT, SNEGSKA (reference sequence). The CDR3 sequence: CSASRGLEYEQFF. In DNA form, the CDR3 reads TGCAGTGCTAGTAGGGGACTAGAGTATGAGCAGTTCTTC.